This is a list of T cell receptor beta chains from one sample in a study of blood T cell repertoires in COVID-19. Only in-frame clones appear in the TCRdb table, and some are missing; sequencing was by immunoSEQ multiplex PCR. The table shows over 200,000 clones, with 84% occurring only once. The sequenced sample consisted of peripheral blood. The receptors shown here come from a woman between 50 and 59 years old with active or convalescent COVID-19. Both conserved end residues are trimmed from each CDR3. Not all rows give a size; the values are once, few, many and, for expanded clones, a class.

v_call	clone_size	j_call	cdr3_aa
TRBV7-4	NA	TRBJ1-4	ASSLGQEWEKLF
TRBV10-2	NA	TRBJ1-2	ASSEYQGARGYT
TRBV7-3	few	TRBJ1-3	ASSPGGWNTIY
TRBV5-1	NA	TRBJ2-1	ASSLTGQGPQEQF
TRBV5-8	few	TRBJ1-2	ASSLDRGHGYT
TRBV7-2	NA	TRBJ2-2	ASSTDINTGELF
TRBV28	NA	TRBJ2-3	ASSLRGLDTQY
TRBV11-2	NA	TRBJ2-7	ASSQRSSGGEKEQY
TRBV15	NA	TRBJ2-3	ATGTGGSADTQY
TRBV7-2	NA	TRBJ2-1	ASSGLARNNEQF
TRBV21-1	once	TRBJ1-2	ASSPYQGNYGYT
TRBV7-9	NA	TRBJ2-1	ASSFVQLEQF
TRBV28	NA	TRBJ1-1	ASRQWGPRGVTEAF
TRBV5-8	NA	TRBJ1-2	ASSLDRRGRGGYT
TRBV7-9	NA	TRBJ2-1	ASSLDTPLGNEQF
TRBV30	NA	TRBJ2-7	AWRGGYHYEQY
TRBV4-1	NA	TRBJ2-2	ASSGVPGELF
TRBV27	few	TRBJ1-2	ASSPLTGFGYGYT
TRBV6-5	NA	TRBJ2-1	ASTTVSGTYNEQF
TRBV5-1	once	TRBJ2-5	ASKREGAETQY
TRBV21-1	NA	TRBJ2-3	ASSPCRLAGGPRDTQY
TRBV18	NA	TRBJ1-2	ASSPLRGLYGYT
TRBV9	NA	TRBJ2-7	ASSISDSYEQY
TRBV7-9	NA	TRBJ1-1	ASSSDSFIWVVGTEAF
TRBV5-1	NA	TRBJ1-4	ASSGGGPNEKLF
TRBV18	NA	TRBJ2-5	ASSPPGRKGGEETQY
TRBV29-1	few	TRBJ1-6	SVGAGDGSPLH
TRBV6-1	NA	TRBJ1-1	ASSEWGGDRTSGAF
TRBV10-2	NA	TRBJ2-7	ASSLTLAGVYEQY
TRBV6-5	NA	TRBJ1-4	ASRQGNEKLF
TRBV27	once	TRBJ1-1	ASKGQGEAF
TRBV10-3	NA	TRBJ1-1	AISDSVDTEAF
TRBV15	NA	TRBJ2-3	ATSRDPGEAGGTDTQY
TRBV28	NA	TRBJ1-2	ASSPGLSNYGYT
TRBV7-8	NA	TRBJ2-6	ASNPGQGGSGANVLT